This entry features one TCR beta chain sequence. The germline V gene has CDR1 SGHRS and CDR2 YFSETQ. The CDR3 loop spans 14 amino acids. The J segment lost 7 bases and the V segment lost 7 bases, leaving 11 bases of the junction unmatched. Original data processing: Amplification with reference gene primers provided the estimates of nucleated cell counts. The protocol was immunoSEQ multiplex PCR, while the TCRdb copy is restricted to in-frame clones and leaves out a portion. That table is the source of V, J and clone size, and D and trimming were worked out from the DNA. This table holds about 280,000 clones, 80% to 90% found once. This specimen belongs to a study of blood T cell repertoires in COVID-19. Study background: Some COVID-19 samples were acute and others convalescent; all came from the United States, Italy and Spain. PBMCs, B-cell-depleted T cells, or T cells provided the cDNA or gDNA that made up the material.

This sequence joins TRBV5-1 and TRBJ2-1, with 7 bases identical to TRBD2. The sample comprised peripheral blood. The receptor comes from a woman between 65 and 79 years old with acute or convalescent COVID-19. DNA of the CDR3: TGCGCCAGCGTGGGGAGGGGATTCGGAAATGAGCAGTTCTTC. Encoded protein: CASVGRGFGNEQFF.